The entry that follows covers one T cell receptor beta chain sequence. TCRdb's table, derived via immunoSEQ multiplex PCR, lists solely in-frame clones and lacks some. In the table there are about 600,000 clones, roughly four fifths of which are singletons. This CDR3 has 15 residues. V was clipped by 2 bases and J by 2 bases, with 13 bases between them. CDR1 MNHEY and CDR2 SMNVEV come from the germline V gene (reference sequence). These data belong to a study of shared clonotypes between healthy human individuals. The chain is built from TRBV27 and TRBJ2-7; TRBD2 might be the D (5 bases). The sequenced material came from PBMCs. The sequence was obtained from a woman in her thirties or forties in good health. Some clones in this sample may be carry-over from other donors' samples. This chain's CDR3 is CASSLGLGGPYEQYF. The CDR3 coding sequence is TGTGCCAGCAGTTTAGGGCTAGGAGGACCCTACGAGCAGTACTTC.